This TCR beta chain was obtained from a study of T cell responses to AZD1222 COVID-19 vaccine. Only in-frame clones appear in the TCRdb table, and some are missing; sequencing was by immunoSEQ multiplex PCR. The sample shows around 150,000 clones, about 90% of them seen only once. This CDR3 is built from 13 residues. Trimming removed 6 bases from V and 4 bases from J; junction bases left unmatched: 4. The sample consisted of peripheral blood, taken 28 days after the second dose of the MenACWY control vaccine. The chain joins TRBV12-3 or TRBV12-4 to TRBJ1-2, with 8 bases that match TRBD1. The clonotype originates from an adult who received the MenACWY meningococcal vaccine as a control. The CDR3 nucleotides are TGTGCCAGCAGCAAGGACAGGGTCTATGGCTACACCTTC. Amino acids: CASSKDRVYGYTF.